These 22 T cell receptor beta chains came from one sample sequenced in a study of PD-1 blockade in classical Hodgkin lymphoma. Some clones are missing from TCRdb's copy, which holds only in-frame ones; the method was immunoSEQ multiplex PCR. Of 40,000 to 45,000 clones in the sample, approximately 78% were seen once. Relapse after autologous stem cell transplantation occurred in every patient, and brentuximab vedotin exposure varied. The sample in question was peripheral blood mononuclear cells (PBMCs), obtained at baseline. Receptor source: a human donor with classical Hodgkin lymphoma.

The chain carries TRBV10-1 and TRBJ2-7; no clear D gene. Per germline, CDR1 WNHNN and CDR2 SYGVQD (reference sequence). The CDR3 loop spans 14 amino acids. Trimming pared 0 bases from V and 2 bases from J, leaving 8 bases between. Written as DNA, the CDR3 is TGCGCCAGCAGTGAGTCGTCGGATACCTACGAGCAGTACTTC. Translation: CASSESSDTYEQYF.

V and J are TRBV4-3 and TRBJ2-4, with 12 bases lining up with TRBD2. J was trimmed by 12 bases and V by 0 bases; bases with no gene match: 6. The CDR3 runs to 15 residues. CDR1 and CDR2 from the germline V gene are LGHNA and YSLEER. CDR3 residues: CASSQDPSGGAPQYF. Here the CDR3 DNA reads TGCGCCAGCAGCCAAGATCCTAGCGGGGGGGCCCCTCAGTACTTC.

The gene calls are TRBV6-1 and TRBJ2-7; D is uncertain. V lost 3 bases and J 7 bases, leaving 4 bases between the germline ends. This CDR3 is built from 10 residues. The V gene's germline CDR1 is MNHNS and CDR2 SASEGT. This CDR3 is CASSDWEQYF. For the CDR3, the DNA is TGTGCCAGCAGTGACTGGGAGCAGTACTTC.

The DNA of the CDR3 is TGTGCCCGCTCTTTAAGATCCTATGGCTACACCTTC. Its translation: CARSLRSYGYTF. The chain uses TRBV6-5 and TRBJ1-2; no reliable D call. The germline gives CDR1 MNHEY, CDR2 SVGAGI. V lost 11 bases and J 4 bases, leaving 14 bases between the germline ends. The CDR3 is made up of 12 amino acids.

V and J are TRBV15 and TRBJ2-1; a possible D gene is TRBD2 (5 bases). Trimming left V 0 bases short and J 7 bases short, with 13 bases between. The length of the CDR3 is 15 residues. The germline V gene has CDR1 LNHNV and CDR2 YYDKDF (reference sequence). The CDR3, as DNA: TGTGCCACCAGCAGAGATTACGTTAGCGATAATGAGCAGTTCTTC. Protein product: CATSRDYVSDNEQFF.

J is TRBJ1-2 and V is TRBV5-4; the match to TRBD1 covers 9 bases. There are 15 residues in the CDR3. Losses at the gene ends were 5 bases for V and 4 bases for J; bases not matched to a gene: 9. The germline CDR1 and CDR2 sequences are SGHNT and YYREEE (reference sequence). DNA of the CDR3: TGTGCCAGCAGTTCTGGACAGGGGTACGGCTATGGCTACACCTTC. It translates to CASSSGQGYGYGYTF.

This clone was picked up a small number of times. This chain connects TRBV7-2 to TRBJ2-3; D uncertain. Germline V gene sequence: CDR1 SGHTA, CDR2 FQGNSA. The V gene lost 1 base and the J gene lost 0 bases, with 8 bases spanning the gap. The CDR3 extends over 15 amino acids. CDR3 loop: CASSLDILSTDTQYF. CDR3 in DNA: TGTGCCAGCAGCTTAGACATCTTAAGCACAGATACGCAGTATTTT. The entire variable domain, with the rest obtained from reference TRBV7-2 and TRBJ2-3, is as follows: GAGVSQSPSNKVTEKGKDVELRCDPISGHTALYWYRQSLGQGLEFLIYFQGNSAPDKSGLPSDRFSAERTGGSVSTLTIQRTQQEDSAVYLCASSLDILSTDTQYFGPGTRLTVL.

There are a few counts of this clone. As DNA, the CDR3 is TGCGCCAGCAGCTTGGTACCGGGGGCCCACGAGCAGTACTTC. Protein sequence: CASSLVPGAHEQYF. The genes are TRBV5-1 and TRBJ2-7; the D gene could be TRBD1 or TRBD2 (6 bases each). From germline, CDR1 is SGHRS and CDR2 YFSETQ. V lost 0 bases, J lost 5 bases, and 12 bases lay in between. The CDR3 runs 14 residues.

The rearrangement joins TRBV4-1 to TRBJ2-1; 12 bases align to TRBD1. CDR3 length equals 15 residues. The V and J ends lost 4 bases and 7 bases, in that order; junction bases with no gene match: 5. The germline V gene has CDR1 MGHRA and CDR2 YSYEKL. CDR3: CASSPGQGARNEQFF. The CDR3 nucleotides are TGCGCCAGCAGCCCGGGACAGGGGGCAAGGAATGAGCAGTTCTTC.

This clone was counted only a few times. This sequence joins TRBV18 and TRBJ1-5; TRBD1 agrees at 7 bases. This CDR3 region has 14 residues. Germline V CDR1 and CDR2: KGHSH, LQKENI. With 5 bases clipped from V and 7 bases from J, the junction kept 8 bases outside the gene matches. This chain's CDR3 is CASSSTGVEQPQHF. CDR3 bases: TGTGCCAGCTCATCCACAGGGGTGGAGCAGCCCCAGCATTTT.

This clone rates as medium-sized. The J gene is TRBJ2-1, the V gene TRBV5-4; a possible D gene is TRBD1 (5 bases). Deletions cut 0 bases from V and 2 bases from J, with 9 bases between. Germline V CDR1 and CDR2: SGHNT, YYREEE (reference sequence). The CDR3 contains 15 residues. The CDR3 sequence is CASSLGGWAYNEQFF. CDR3 DNA sequence: TGTGCCAGCAGCTTGGGGGGCTGGGCCTACAATGAGCAGTTCTTC.

The V call is TRBV7-9, the J call TRBJ2-3; 9 bases fit TRBD2. Unmatched junction bases numbered 10, after V lost 5 bases and J lost 1 base. Germline V lookup: CDR1 SEHNR, CDR2 FQNEAQ (reference sequence). This CDR3 spans 17 amino acids. The CDR3 sequence: CASSPRRIAGGTDTQYF. DNA for the CDR3: TGTGCCAGCAGCCCAAGAAGGATAGCGGGGGGCACAGATACGCAGTATTTT.

Sample share makes this clone medium-sized. This chain links TRBV9 with TRBJ1-3; no reliable D call. Trimming removed 3 bases at V and 2 bases at J, with 18 bases between. Germline V gene sequence: CDR1 SGDLS, CDR2 YYNGEE. This CDR3 contains 17 residues. Here the CDR3 DNA reads TGTGCCAGCAGCGGGGGAACGCAAGGTAATCCTGGAAACACCATATATTTT. Translated: CASSGGTQGNPGNTIYF.

This clone was picked up one time. The V gene is TRBV5-4, the J gene TRBJ2-5; 12 bases fit TRBD1. The CDR3 runs 15 residues. Germline CDR1 SGHNT, CDR2 YYREEE (reference sequence). The V segment lost 4 bases and the J segment 5 bases; nucleotides outside the gene matches: 6. The CDR3 region is CASSLGGTGGETQYF. CDR3 DNA sequence: TGTGCCAGCAGCCTAGGGGGGACAGGGGGCGAGACCCAGTACTTC.

This chain links TRBV5-5 with TRBJ1-3; no clear D. The CDR3 sequence is 15 residues long. From germline, CDR1 is SGHKS and CDR2 YYEKEE (reference sequence). V gave up 0 bases and J gave up 7 bases, with 14 bases separating them. In DNA form, the CDR3 reads TGTGCCAGCAGCTTGGATGTTGGCGGTGTTAACACCATATATTTT. Protein: CASSLDVGGVNTIYF.

This clone was picked up a small number of times. The chain employs TRBV7-9 and TRBJ1-2; no reliable D call. This CDR3 has 13 residues. Trimming removed 1 base from V and 8 bases from J, with 11 bases in between. Germline CDR1 reads SEHNR; CDR2 reads FQNEAQ (reference sequence). The DNA for the CDR3 is TGTGCCAGCAGCTTAGTAGGGTTCGGGGGCTACACCTTC. Protein sequence: CASSLVGFGGYTF.

The gene calls are TRBV6-6 and TRBJ2-3, with D possibly TRBD2 on 7 matching bases. Trimming pared 7 bases from V and 2 bases from J, leaving 10 bases between. The germline V gene encodes CDR1 MNHNY and CDR2 SVGAGI (reference sequence). The CDR3 has 13 amino acids. The CDR3 region is CASNGGATDTQYF. The DNA for the CDR3 is TGTGCCAGCAATGGGGGGGCCACAGATACGCAGTATTTT.

This clone was counted only a few times. The gene calls are TRBV5-1 and TRBJ1-2; TRBD1 matches 9 bases. CDR1 is SGHRS and CDR2 is YFSETQ in the germline V gene. J lost 4 bases, V lost 4 bases, and 5 bases had no gene match. The CDR3 sequence is 14 residues long. Here the CDR3 reads CASSEGQGLYGYTF. The DNA for the CDR3 is TGCGCCAGCAGCGAGGGACAGGGCCTCTATGGCTACACCTTC. Complete variable domain (other parts from reference TRBV5-1 and TRBJ1-2): KAGVTQTPRYLIKTRGQQVTLSCSPISGHRSVSWYQQTPGQGLQFLFEYFSETQRNKGNFPGRFSGRQFSNSRSEMNVSTLELGDSALYLCASSEGQGLYGYTFGSGTRLTVV.

This clone was seen a handful of times. Other DNA sequences from this sample encode an identical CDR3 as well. CDR3 nucleotide sequence: TGTGCCAGCAGCGGACCTAGCGGGGGGGCCTACAATGAGCAGTTCTTC. Translation gives CASSGPSGGAYNEQFF. The gene calls are TRBV9 and TRBJ2-1, with 12 bases identical to TRBD2. Trimming at V came to 3 bases and at J to 2 bases, leaving 3 bases not matched to a gene. From germline, CDR1 is SGDLS and CDR2 YYNGEE. This CDR3 spans 16 amino acids.

The chain has TRBV4-1 and TRBJ1-2; D is unclear. CDR1 is MGHRA, CDR2 YSYEKL, per germline. Trimming took off 4 bases at V and 3 bases at J, with 15 bases between the two ends. The CDR3 has 15 residues. The CDR3 protein is CASSPLSRGDYGYTF. The CDR3 nucleotides read TGCGCCAGCAGCCCTCTCAGTCGGGGTGACTATGGCTACACCTTC.

The J gene is TRBJ1-1, the V gene TRBV7-9; D not certain. V was clipped by 5 bases and J by 4 bases, with 8 bases between them. CDR1 is SEHNR, CDR2 FQNEAQ, per germline (reference sequence). This CDR3 is 12 amino acids long. The CDR3 nucleotides read TGTGCCAGCAGCGCCAGAACCACTGAAGCTTTCTTT. It encodes CASSARTTEAFF.

The chain couples TRBV15 to TRBJ2-2; unclear D gene. The J call may be in error: the DNA end matches TRBJ1-3 better. The CDR3 spans 15 residues. CDR1 is LNHNV, CDR2 YYDKDF, per germline (reference sequence). The CDR3 sequence is CATSRDRSLGNTIYF. The CDR3 DNA is TGTGCCACCAGCAGAGATCGCAGTTTGGGGAACACCATATATTTT.